Listed here are 16 T cell receptor beta chains from one sample, sequenced in a study of blood T cell repertoires in COVID-19. Clones were read by immunoSEQ multiplex PCR, and TCRdb kept only the in-frame ones, dropping some. The data show approximately 110,000 clones, roughly 84% seen once. The specimen sequenced was peripheral blood. The origin of the receptors is a man in his forties or fifties with acute or convalescent COVID-19.

The chain joins TRBV12-5 to TRBJ2-1; D gene ambiguous. Germline-derived CDR1 and CDR2 are LGHNT and FRNRAP. Trimming stripped 3 bases from V and 0 bases from J, with 15 bases between. The CDR3 is 17 amino acids. CDR3 in amino acids: CASGLGYPSSSYNEQFF. For the CDR3, the DNA is TGTGCTAGTGGTTTAGGCTACCCATCTAGCTCCTACAATGAGCAGTTCTTC.

This chain joins TRBV14 and TRBJ2-1; D remains unclear. The germline V gene encodes CDR1 SGHDN and CDR2 FVKESK. Trimming left V 5 bases short and J 2 bases short, with 7 bases between. This CDR3 contains 13 residues. CDR3 nucleotides: TGTGCCAGCAGCGGTCAGACCTACAATGAGCAGTTCTTC. Its translation is CASSGQTYNEQFF.

The V call is TRBV4-2, the J call TRBJ1-6, with 7 bases identical to TRBD1. The CDR3 runs 15 residues. From germline, CDR1 is LGHNA and CDR2 YNFKEQ. The V gene end was trimmed by 1 base and the J gene end by 10 bases; junction bases not matched to a gene: 7. CDR3 sequence: CASSQAPGGKSPLHF. CDR3 nucleotides: TGTGCCAGCAGCCAAGCCCCAGGGGGAAAATCACCCCTCCACTTT.

The V and J genes are TRBV19 and TRBJ2-2, with 8 bases identical to TRBD2. Per germline, CDR1 LNHDA and CDR2 SQIVND (reference sequence). V lost 10 bases to trimming and J lost 7 bases; unmatched junction nucleotides: 11. This CDR3 has 14 residues. In DNA, the CDR3 is TGTGCCATTGGAGGGGCTAGCGGGCACGGGGAGCTGTTTTTT. This codes for CAIGGASGHGELFF. Full variable domain (outside the CDR3, taken from reference TRBV19 and TRBJ2-2): DGGITQSPKYLFRKEGQNVTLSCEQNLNHDAMYWYRQDPGQGLRLIYYSQIVNDFQKGDIAEGYSVSREKKESFPLTVTSAQKNPTAFYLCAIGGASGHGELFFGEGSRLTVL.

The chain combines TRBV7-2 with TRBJ2-1; D possibly corresponds to TRBD2 (6 bases). The length of the CDR3 is 16 residues. CDR1 SGHTA and CDR2 FQGNSA come from the germline V gene. V was trimmed by 4 bases and J by 6 bases, leaving 19 bases between them. The CDR3, as DNA: TGTGCCAGCAGCTCTCGCGCGGGACTGACGGTCAATGAGCAGTTCTTC. Translation: CASSSRAGLTVNEQFF. Together with reference TRBV7-2 and TRBJ2-1, the CDR3 gives the full variable domain: GAGVSQSPSNKVTEKGKDVELRCDPISGHTALYWYRQSLGQGLEFLIYFQGNSAPDKSGLPSDRFSAERTGGSVSTLTIQRTQQEDSAVYLCASSSRAGLTVNEQFFGPGTRLTVL.

V is TRBV7-6 and J is TRBJ2-2, with 16 bases identical to TRBD2. Losses at the gene ends were 5 bases for V and 6 bases for J; bases not matched to a gene: 0. Germline CDR1 SGHVS, CDR2 FNYEAQ. The CDR3 runs 15 residues. CDR3 DNA: TGTGCCAGCAGCGGGACTAGCGGGAGGGCCGGGGAGCTGTTTTTT. It is translated as CASSGTSGRAGELFF.

The V gene is TRBV7-2, the J gene TRBJ1-2, with 8 nucleotides matching TRBD1. Germline assignment: CDR1 SGHTA and CDR2 FQGNSA. The CDR3 runs 15 residues. Trimming cost V 2 bases and J 8 bases; bases outside gene matches: 10. The CDR3 coding sequence is TGTGCCAGCAGCTTAATTCGCGGACAGGGTGGCGGCTACACCTTC. This sequence encodes CASSLIRGQGGGYTF. The variable domain in full, with the rest retrieved from reference TRBV7-2 and TRBJ1-2, is GAGVSQSPSNKVTEKGKDVELRCDPISGHTALYWYRQSLGQGLEFLIYFQGNSAPDKSGLPSDRFSAERTGGSVSTLTIQRTQQEDSAVYLCASSLIRGQGGGYTFGSGTRLTVV.

J is TRBJ2-5 and V is TRBV23-1, with a possible D match to TRBD2 (7 bases). Being an ORF, TRBV23-1 has a function that is uncertain. The CDR3 runs 16 residues. V shed 6 bases and J shed 0 bases, with 17 bases lying between them. CDR3 amino acids: CASRPKGGTHQETQYF. CDR3 bases: TGCGCCAGCAGGCCGAAGGGGGGGACCCACCAAGAGACCCAGTACTTC.

This clone was seen a single time. The chain joins TRBV11-2 to TRBJ1-4, with 7 bases identical to TRBD1. CDR3 length: 16 amino acids. Germline V gene lookup returns CDR1 SGHAT and CDR2 FQNNGV. The ends lost 5 bases at V and 3 bases at J; junction bases unmatched: 9. The CDR3 protein is CASSKTGVVANEKLFF. In DNA form, the CDR3 reads TGTGCCAGCAGCAAAACAGGGGTGGTGGCTAATGAAAAACTGTTTTTT.

CDR3 nucleotide sequence: TGTGCCAGCAGCTTAGTAGGGGGTAACTATGGCTACACCTTC. It is translated as CASSLVGGNYGYTF. The J gene is TRBJ1-2, the V gene TRBV7-9, with D possibly being TRBD1 (6 bases). Trimming left V 1 base short and J 1 base short, with 7 bases between. The CDR3 contains 14 residues. From germline, CDR1 is SEHNR and CDR2 FQNEAQ (reference sequence).

The chain combines TRBV3-1 (or the pseudogene TRBV3-2) with TRBJ2-3, with 10 bases that match TRBD2. The CDR3 spans 16 residues. V was pared by 4 bases and J by 4 bases, with 8 bases of the junction left unmatched. The germline CDR1 and CDR2 sequences are LGHDT and YNNKEL (reference sequence). The chain's CDR3 is CASSPRGAGGPDTQYF. The DNA of the CDR3 is TGTGCCAGCAGCCCCAGGGGAGCGGGGGGGCCAGATACGCAGTATTTT.

The chain carries TRBV6-6 and TRBJ1-1; D is unclear. CDR3 size: 14 residues. V gave up 6 bases and J gave up 2 bases, with 13 bases separating them. Germline V CDR1 and CDR2: MNHNY, SVGAGI (reference sequence). The CDR3 DNA sequence: TGTGCCAGCAGCCCCGGCGGTGGAAACACTGAAGCTTTCTTT. Translated: CASSPGGGNTEAFF.

The chain has TRBV27 and TRBJ2-1; 7 bases line up with TRBD2. Trimming cost V 3 bases and J 7 bases; bases outside gene matches: 9. The CDR3 runs 15 residues. From germline, CDR1 is MNHEY and CDR2 SMNVEV (reference sequence). This chain's CDR3 is CASSLGREGRNEQFF. Written as DNA, the CDR3 is TGTGCCAGCAGTTTGGGGAGGGAGGGTAGAAATGAGCAGTTCTTC.

The rearrangement uses TRBV18 and TRBJ1-5, with 9 nucleotides matching TRBD1. Germline lookup yields CDR1 KGHSH and CDR2 LQKENI. J gave up 4 bases and V 3 bases, and 1 base lay outside the gene matches. This CDR3 spans 14 amino acids. The CDR3 here is CASSPGTGNQPQHF. CDR3 in DNA: TGTGCCAGCTCACCGGGGACAGGGAATCAGCCCCAGCATTTT.

The chain carries TRBV30 and TRBJ1-6, with D possibly being TRBD1 (5 bases). Deletions cut 2 bases from V and 8 bases from J, with 13 bases between. Germline lookup yields CDR1 GTSNPN and CDR2 SVGIG (reference sequence). The CDR3 covers 14 residues. The CDR3 region is CAWSLPGLDSPLHF. CDR3 sequence (DNA): TGTGCCTGGAGTCTTCCAGGGCTGGATTCACCCCTCCACTTT.

This rearrangement joins TRBV7-2 to TRBJ1-2, with 9 bases lining up with TRBD1. The J segment lost 6 bases and the V segment lost 4 bases, leaving 6 bases of the junction unmatched. CDR3 length: 14 residues. Germline V gene sequence: CDR1 SGHTA, CDR2 FQGNSA. The CDR3 DNA sequence: TGTGCCAGCAGCTGGGACAGGGAGGGTGATGGCTACACCTTC. Residues: CASSWDREGDGYTF.